This T cell receptor beta chain was recorded in a study of blood T cell repertoires in COVID-19. Study-level information: Nucleic acid was either cDNA or gDNA, and it came from T cells, B-cell-depleted T cells, or PBMCs.

The V end was cut by 0 bases, the J end by 2 bases, with 10 bases between. CDR1 and CDR2 from the germline V gene are GTSNPN and SVGIG (reference sequence). CDR3 length: 14 residues. Assay used: immunoSEQ multiplex PCR; TCRdb lists only in-frame clones, some missing. Seen here are 200,000 to 250,000 clones, around 82% observed once, and the top ten hold about 4.6%. The material sequenced was PBMCs or T cells enriched from blood (not recorded which). The TCR originated in a woman between 50 and 59 years old who had been exposed to COVID-19. The chain carries TRBV30 and TRBJ1-2, with D maybe TRBD1 (6 bases). This CDR3 reads CAWSVPDRNYGYTF. CDR3 DNA: TGTGCCTGGAGTGTACCCGACAGGAACTATGGCTACACCTTC.